This entry lists 23 T cell receptor beta chains sequenced from one sample in a study of tumor-infiltrating lymphocytes in primary liver carcinoma. The researchers obtained blood RNA from unsorted whole blood and also extracted germline DNA. Using a constant-region primer together with ProtoScript II reverse transcriptase, TCR beta cDNA was made from 500 ng of total RNA. It was through three nested multiplex PCR rounds of slightly modified ARM-PCR that TCR beta libraries arose. Researchers ran the first two PCR rounds for ten to eleven cycles each with TRBV1-TRBV30 forward primers and a C-beta reverse primer. TCRdb re-called the multiplex PCR reads with MiXCR, one entry per CDR3 protein. The sample shows 300,000 to 400,000 distinct CDR3 sequences, around 60% of them seen only once. Sequencing was carried out using peripheral blood. All receptors come from a man aged 35 to 55 with primary liver carcinoma and hepatitis B virus infection.

As regards this clonotype: The junction differs from germline at one of its ends, possibly a read error. The rearrangement links TRBV12-3 or TRBV12-4 to TRBJ1-1, with 8 nucleotides matching TRBD1. This CDR3 has 14 residues. The CDR3 DNA sequence: TGTGCCAGCAAAAGGACAGGGCTGAACATTGAAGCTTTCTTT. This gives the protein CASKRTGLNIEAFF.

On this clonotype itself: Since a much larger clone is just one base distant, this may be a read error. The rearrangement links TRBV6-2 or TRBV6-3 to TRBJ2-7, with 7 bases identical to TRBD2. This CDR3 is 15 amino acids long. CDR1 and CDR2 from the germline V gene are MNHEY and SVGEGT. CDR3 nucleotide sequence: TGTGCCAGCAGTTTGGGGACTACCTTCTCCCACGAGCAGTACTTC. It encodes CASSLGTTFSHEQYF.

The chain couples TRBV11-2 to TRBJ2-7, with TRBD2 as a possible D gene (5 bases). The V end was cut by 2 bases, the J end by 2 bases, with 25 bases between. The CDR3 runs 19 residues. Germline-derived CDR1 and CDR2 are SGHAT and FQNNGV. The CDR3 reads CASSLRLRQPGKGAYEQYF. In nucleotides, the CDR3 is TGTGCCAGCAGCTTACGGTTGAGACAACCGGGAAAAGGTGCCTACGAGCAGTACTTC.

This clonotype was recorded at least ten times. The chain uses TRBV11-2 and TRBJ1-1; D is possibly TRBD1 (6 bases). The CDR3 has 18 amino acids. In germline, CDR1 is SGHAT, CDR2 FQNNGV. V dropped 2 bases and J dropped 0 bases, with 19 bases sitting between them. The CDR3 region has the DNA TGTGCCAGCAGCTTAAGATATGGGCAGGGGAGGATGAACACTGAAGCTTTCTTT. It codes for CASSLRYGQGRMNTEAFF.

The chain carries TRBV11-2 and TRBJ1-5, with 7 bases fitting TRBD1. V lost 7 bases to trimming and J lost 8 bases; unmatched junction nucleotides: 8. This CDR3 is built from 13 residues. Looked up from germline, CDR1 is SGHAT and CDR2 is FQNNGV. The DNA for the CDR3 is TGTGCCAGCATCACACAGGGGAATAAGCCCCAGCATTTT. This gives the protein CASITQGNKPQHF.

The chain joins TRBV29-1 to TRBJ2-7; the D gene is possibly TRBD2 (6 bases). The V gene's germline CDR1 is SQVTM and CDR2 ANQGSEA. This CDR3 spans 12 amino acids. V dropped 5 bases and J dropped 3 bases, with 11 bases sitting between them. CDR3 in amino acids: CSVHIGSYEQYF. The CDR3 DNA reads as TGCAGCGTTCACATCGGGAGCTACGAGCAGTACTTC.

The rearrangement uses TRBV11-2 and TRBJ2-1, with D possibly TRBD2 on 5 matching bases. Germline V lookup: CDR1 SGHAT, CDR2 FQNNGV. V was shortened by 7 bases and J by 10 bases, with 26 bases between the two germline ends. This CDR3 spans 16 amino acids. CDR3 sequence (DNA): TGTGCCAGCAACTATACGAGTGGGAGAGTTGGGAACGAGCAGTTCTTC. This sequence encodes CASNYTSGRVGNEQFF. The full variable domain, with the rest looked up from reference TRBV11-2 and TRBJ2-1, is EAGVAQSPRYKIIEKRQSVAFWCNPISGHATLYWYQQILGQGPKLLIQFQNNGVVDDSQLPKDRFSAERLKGVDSTLKIQPAKLEDSAVYLCASNYTSGRVGNEQFFGPGTRLTVL.

CDR3 loop: CASRGAGIETEAFF. The CDR3 DNA follows: TGTGCCTCTAGAGGGGCGGGGATAGAAACTGAAGCTTTCTTT. The V gene is TRBV10-3, the J gene TRBJ1-1; a possible D gene is TRBD1 (5 bases). V was pared by 11 bases and J by 5 bases, with 21 bases between. From germline, CDR1 is ENHRY and CDR2 SYGVKD. This CDR3 contains 14 residues.

With respect to this clonotype: The junction departs from the called germline gene at one end, perhaps through a read error. J is TRBJ2-5 and V is TRBV28; possibly TRBD2 for D (5 bases). This CDR3 spans 10 amino acids. Per germline, CDR1 MDHEN and CDR2 SYDVKM. The CDR3 nucleotides read TGTGCCAGCAGTGGGGAGACCCAGTGCTTC. This encodes CASSGETQCF. Complete variable domain (other parts from reference TRBV28 and TRBJ2-5): DVKVTQSSRYLVKRTGEKVFLECVQDMDHENMFWYRQDPGLGLRLIYFSYDVKMKEKGDIPEGYSVSREKKERFSLILESASTNQTSMYLCASSGETQCFGPGTRLLVL.

Remarks on this clonotype: One end of the junction is discordant with germline, which a read error may explain. J is TRBJ2-3 and V is TRBV11-2, with TRBD2 matching over 7 bases. CDR3 length: 14 amino acids. Germline-derived CDR1 and CDR2 are SGHAT and FQNNGV. Here the CDR3 DNA reads TGTACCAGCCGATCGGGGACTACCACAGATACGCAATATTTT. It yields the protein CTSRSGTTTDTQYF. Full variable domain (remainder filled in from reference TRBV11-2 and TRBJ2-3): EAGVAQSPRYKIIEKRQSVAFWCNPISGHATLYWYQQILGQGPKLLIQFQNNGVVDDSQLPKDRFSAERLKGVDSTLKIQPAKLEDSAVYLCTSRSGTTTDTQYFGPGTRLTVL.

Note on this clonotype: A much larger clone differs from this one at a single base, so this may be a read error. This chain joins TRBV6-5 and TRBJ1-1; the match to TRBD1 covers 8 bases. Losses at the gene ends were 7 bases for V and 0 bases for J; bases not matched to a gene: 10. The CDR3 totals 16 residues. CDR1 and CDR2 (germline): MNHEY, SVGAGI. This chain's CDR3 is CASNPTGQALNTEAFF. The DNA of the CDR3 is TGTGCCAGCAACCCAACGGGACAGGCATTGAACACTGAAGCTTTCTTT.

This chain uses TRBV7-9 with TRBJ2-5; no firm D call. CDR1 is SEHNR and CDR2 is FQNEAQ in the germline V gene (reference sequence). With 1 base removed from V and 8 bases from J, the gap between germline ends came to 14 bases. The CDR3 totals 14 residues. CDR3 coding DNA: TGTGCCAGCAGCTTAGGAAGCCCTGGGTATACCCAGTACTTC. Translating it yields CASSLGSPGYTQYF.

This clonotype was recorded many times. The chain links TRBV13 to TRBJ2-7; TRBD1 is a possible D gene (5 bases). CDR1 and CDR2 from the germline V gene are PRHDT and FYEKMQ (reference sequence). Trimming removed 5 bases from V and 5 bases from J, with 13 bases in between. The CDR3 spans 13 residues. CDR3 region: CASSRRWGDEQYF. The CDR3, as DNA: TGTGCCAGCAGCCGCCGCTGGGGCGACGAGCAGTACTTC.

Turning to this clonotype: Compared with germline, one end of the junction differs, possibly owing to a read error. The J gene is TRBJ2-1, the V gene TRBV11-2; TRBD1 matches 7 bases. The CDR3 is 16 amino acids. The germline gives CDR1 SGHAT, CDR2 FQNNGV. The CDR3: CASSLKAGGFWDEKLF. The CDR3 DNA reads TGTGCCAGCAGCTTAAAGGCAGGGGGATTCTGGGATGAGAAGTTGTTC. The entire variable domain, with the rest obtained from reference TRBV11-2 and TRBJ2-1, is as follows: EAGVAQSPRYKIIEKRQSVAFWCNPISGHATLYWYQQILGQGPKLLIQFQNNGVVDDSQLPKDRFSAERLKGVDSTLKIQPAKLEDSAVYLCASSLKAGGFWDEKLFGPGTRLTVL.

This clonotype was recorded once. This may be a read error: a much more frequent sequence differs by one nucleotide. The chain joins TRBV5-5 to TRBJ2-6, with 7 bases aligning to TRBD1. Germline V lookup: CDR1 SGHKS, CDR2 YYEKEE (reference sequence). The junction had 5 bases not matched to a gene; V was cut back by 4 bases and J by 1 base. The CDR3 has 16 amino acids. This CDR3 reads CASSGTELSGANVLTF. The CDR3 coding sequence is TGTGCCAGCAGCGGGACAGAGCTTTCTGGGGCCAACGTCCTGACTTTC.

Note on this clonotype: A much larger clonotype is one base distant, so this may be a read error. The V gene is TRBV12-3 or TRBV12-4, the J gene TRBJ1-1; D uncertain. CDR3 length equals 15 residues. The V and J ends lost 1 base and 1 base respectively, with 10 bases between them. The DNA for the CDR3 is TGTGCCAGCAGTTTAGGCATAGGGCAGAACACTGAAGCTTTCTTT. Amino acid sequence: CASSLGIGQNTEAFF.

This chain uses TRBV28 with TRBJ2-1, with TRBD1 matching over 9 bases. The CDR3 has 15 residues. The V segment lost 4 bases and the J segment 9 bases; nucleotides outside the gene matches: 10. Germline CDR1 reads MDHEN; CDR2 reads SYDVKM. CDR3 coding DNA: TGTGCCAGCAGTTCACTGGGACAGGGTCGCAGTGAGCAGTTCTTC. This encodes CASSSLGQGRSEQFF.

A word on this clonotype: Sequence at one end of the junction differs from germline and may be a read error. The chain has TRBV6-6 and TRBJ2-7; TRBD2 is a possible D gene (6 bases). The CDR3 totals 13 residues. CDR1 is MNHNY, CDR2 SVGAGI, per germline (reference sequence). CDR3 loop: CAIGETVDYERYF. CDR3 nucleotides: TGTGCCATCGGGGAGACAGTGGACTACGAGCGGTACTTC.

On this clonotype: The junction does not match germline at one end; this may be a read error. The chain carries TRBV6-5 and TRBJ1-2; maybe TRBD1 (5 bases). CDR1 MNHEY and CDR2 SVGAGI come from the germline V gene. The CDR3 length is 13 residues. This CDR3 is CASSYHDRYDYTF. DNA of the CDR3: TGTGCCAGCAGTTACCATGACAGATATGACTACACCTTC.

The V call is TRBV2, the J call TRBJ2-1; tentative D call: TRBD2 (5 bases). Deletions cut 7 bases from V and 1 base from J, with 8 bases between. This CDR3 contains 13 residues. From germline, CDR1 is SNHLY and CDR2 FYNNEI. CDR3 protein: CASTGGSYNEQFF. Written as DNA, the CDR3 is TGTGCCAGCACCGGCGGGTCCTACAATGAGCAGTTCTTC.

This clonotype turned up a few times. This chain joins TRBV19 and TRBJ1-1; perhaps TRBD1 as D (6 bases). V was trimmed by 9 bases and J by 0 bases, leaving 11 bases between them. Germline values: CDR1 LNHDA, CDR2 SQIVND (reference sequence). The CDR3 length is 13 residues. The CDR3 DNA is TGTGCCAGCTTTACAGGGATGAACACTGAAGCTTTCTTT. Amino acids: CASFTGMNTEAFF.

For this clonotype: Germline is not matched at one junction end, which may reflect a read error. The gene calls are TRBV5-1 and TRBJ1-2; 9 bases line up with TRBD1. Germline CDR1 and CDR2: SGHRS and YFSETQ. The CDR3 covers 16 residues. CDR3 sequence reads: CPSSLVASGTGSGYTF. CDR3 coding DNA: TGCCCCAGCAGCTTGGTCGCGTCCGGGACAGGGTCTGGCTACACCTTC.

In regard to this clonotype: Germline is not matched at one junction end, which may reflect a read error. V usage is TRBV5-1 and J usage is TRBJ2-2; TRBD1 aligns across 7 bases. This CDR3 contains 16 residues. Germline V CDR1 and CDR2: SGHRS, YFSETQ. The CDR3 spells CVSSPTNNRGTGELFF. CDR3 sequence (DNA): TGCGTCAGCAGCCCGACGAATAACAGGGGAACCGGGGAGCTGTTTTTT.